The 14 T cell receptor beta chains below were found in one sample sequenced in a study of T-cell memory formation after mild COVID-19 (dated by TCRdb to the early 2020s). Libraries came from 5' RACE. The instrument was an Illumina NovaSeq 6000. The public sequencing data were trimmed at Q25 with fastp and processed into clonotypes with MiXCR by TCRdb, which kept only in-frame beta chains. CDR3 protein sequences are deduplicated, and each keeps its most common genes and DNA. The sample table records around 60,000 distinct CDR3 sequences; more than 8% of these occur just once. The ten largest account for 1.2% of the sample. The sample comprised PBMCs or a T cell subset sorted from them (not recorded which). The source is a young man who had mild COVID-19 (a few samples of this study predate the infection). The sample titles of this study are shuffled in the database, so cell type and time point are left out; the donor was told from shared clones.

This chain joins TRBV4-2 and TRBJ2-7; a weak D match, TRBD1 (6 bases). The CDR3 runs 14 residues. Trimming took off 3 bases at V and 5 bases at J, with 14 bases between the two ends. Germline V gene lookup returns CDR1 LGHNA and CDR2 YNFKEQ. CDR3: CASSQEDSFNEQYF. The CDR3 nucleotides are TGTGCCAGCAGCCAGGAGGACAGTTTCAACGAGCAGTACTTC.

This CDR3 reads CATFFPTDTQYF. CDR3 in DNA: TGTGCCACCTTCTTTCCCACAGATACGCAGTATTTT. The V call is TRBV21-1, the J call TRBJ2-3. TRBV21-1 counts as a pseudogene. The CDR3 is made up of 12 amino acids.

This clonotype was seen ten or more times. The CDR3 DNA reads as TGTGCCAGCAGAAGGGGACAGGGGACGACCGGGGAGCTGTTTTTT. Translation gives CASRRGQGTTGELFF. The V call is TRBV6-5, the J call TRBJ2-2; TRBD1 aligns across 10 bases. Germline V gene sequence: CDR1 MNHEY, CDR2 SVGAGI. This CDR3 is built from 15 residues. Losses at the gene ends were 6 bases for V and 5 bases for J; bases not matched to a gene: 6.

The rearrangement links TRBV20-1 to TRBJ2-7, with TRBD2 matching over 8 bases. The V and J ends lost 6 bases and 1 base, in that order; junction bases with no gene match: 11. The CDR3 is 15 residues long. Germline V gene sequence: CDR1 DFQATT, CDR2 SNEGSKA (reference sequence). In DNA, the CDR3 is TGCAGTGCGCCCGATGCAGGCGGGGGGTCCTACGAGCAGTACGTC. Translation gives CSAPDAGGGSYEQYV.

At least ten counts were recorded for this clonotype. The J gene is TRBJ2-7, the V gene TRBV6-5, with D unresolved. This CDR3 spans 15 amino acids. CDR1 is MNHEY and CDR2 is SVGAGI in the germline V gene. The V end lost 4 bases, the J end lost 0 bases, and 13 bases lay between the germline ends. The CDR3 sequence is CASSSTPALSYEQYF. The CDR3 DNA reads TGTGCCAGCAGTTCGACTCCAGCCCTCTCCTACGAGCAGTACTTC.

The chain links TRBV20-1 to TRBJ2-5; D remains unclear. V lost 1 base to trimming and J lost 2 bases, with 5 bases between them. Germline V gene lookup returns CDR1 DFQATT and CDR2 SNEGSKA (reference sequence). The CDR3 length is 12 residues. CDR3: CSARGIQETQYF. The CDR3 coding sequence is TGCAGTGCTAGAGGGATTCAAGAGACCCAGTACTTC.

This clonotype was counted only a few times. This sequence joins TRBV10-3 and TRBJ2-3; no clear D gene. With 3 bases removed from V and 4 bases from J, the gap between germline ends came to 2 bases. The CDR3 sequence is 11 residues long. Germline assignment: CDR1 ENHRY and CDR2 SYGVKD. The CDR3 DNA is TGTGCCATCAGTGAAGCAGATACGCAGTATTTT. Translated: CAISEADTQYF.

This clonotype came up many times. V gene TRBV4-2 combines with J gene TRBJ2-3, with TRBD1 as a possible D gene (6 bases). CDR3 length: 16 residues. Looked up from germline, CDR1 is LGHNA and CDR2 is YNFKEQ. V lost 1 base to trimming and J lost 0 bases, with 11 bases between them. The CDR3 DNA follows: TGTGCCAGCAGCCAAGGACAGGACCCGAGCACAGATACGCAGTATTTT. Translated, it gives CASSQGQDPSTDTQYF.

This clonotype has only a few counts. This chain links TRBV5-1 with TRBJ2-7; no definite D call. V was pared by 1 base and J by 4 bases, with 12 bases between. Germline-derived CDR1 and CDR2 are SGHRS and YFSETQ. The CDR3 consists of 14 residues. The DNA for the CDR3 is TGCGCCAGCAGCTTGCGTCTCTCAACTTACGAGCAGTACGTC. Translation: CASSLRLSTYEQYV.

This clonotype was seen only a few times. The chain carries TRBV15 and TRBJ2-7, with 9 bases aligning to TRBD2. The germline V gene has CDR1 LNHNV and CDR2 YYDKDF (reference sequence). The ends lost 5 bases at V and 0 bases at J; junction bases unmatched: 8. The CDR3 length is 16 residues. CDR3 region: CATSEGVAGASYEQYF. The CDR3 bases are TGTGCCACCAGCGAGGGGGTAGCGGGGGCCTCCTACGAGCAGTACTTC.

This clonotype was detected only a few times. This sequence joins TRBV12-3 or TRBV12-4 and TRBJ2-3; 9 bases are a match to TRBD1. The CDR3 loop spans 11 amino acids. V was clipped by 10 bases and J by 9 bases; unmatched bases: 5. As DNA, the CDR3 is TGTGCCACGGACAGGGGACGGACGCAGTATTTT. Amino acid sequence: CATDRGRTQYF.

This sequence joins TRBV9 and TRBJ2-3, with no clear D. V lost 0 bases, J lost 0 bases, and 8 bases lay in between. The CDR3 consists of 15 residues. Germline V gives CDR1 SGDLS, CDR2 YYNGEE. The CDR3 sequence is CASSVDIDSTDTQYF. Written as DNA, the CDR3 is TGTGCCAGCAGCGTAGATATAGATAGCACAGATACGCAGTATTTT.

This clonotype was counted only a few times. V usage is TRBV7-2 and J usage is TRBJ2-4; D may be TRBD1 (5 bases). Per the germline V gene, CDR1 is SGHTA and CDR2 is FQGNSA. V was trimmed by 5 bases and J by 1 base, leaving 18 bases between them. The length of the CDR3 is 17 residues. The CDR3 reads CASSPVGGARAKNIQYF. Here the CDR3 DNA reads TGTGCCAGCAGCCCAGTCGGTGGGGCGCGCGCCAAAAACATTCAGTACTTC.

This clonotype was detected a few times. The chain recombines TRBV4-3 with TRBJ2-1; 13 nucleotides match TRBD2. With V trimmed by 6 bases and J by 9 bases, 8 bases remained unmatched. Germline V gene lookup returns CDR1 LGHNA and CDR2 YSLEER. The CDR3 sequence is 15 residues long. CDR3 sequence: CASSPTSGGAGEQFF. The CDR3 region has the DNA TGCGCCAGCAGTCCTACTAGCGGGGGGGCGGGTGAGCAGTTCTTC.